A single sample is the source of the 10 T cell receptor beta chains below, sequenced in a study of cytomegalovirus exposure and HLA in healthy donors. PCR was performed using 60 Vbeta and 13 Jbeta primers. TCRdb's table, derived via immunoSEQ multiplex PCR, lists solely in-frame clones and lacks some. The data show around 150,000 clones, with roughly 82% seen just once and 5% to 6.5% held by the top ten. What was sequenced was PBMCs. These receptors all stem from a young man in good health and CMV-seropositive.

The rearrangement joins TRBV19 to TRBJ1-5; the D is unclear. CDR1 and CDR2 (germline): LNHDA, SQIVND (reference sequence). V dropped 0 bases and J dropped 5 bases, with 8 bases sitting between them. This CDR3 is 14 amino acids long. The CDR3 reads CASSIDLSDQPQHF. CDR3 coding DNA: TGTGCCAGTAGTATAGATCTATCGGATCAGCCCCAGCATTTT.

The chain couples TRBV4-3 to TRBJ2-3, with TRBD1 matching over 7 bases. Germline V CDR1 and CDR2: LGHNA, YSLEER. The CDR3 consists of 16 residues. V was pared by 5 bases and J by 4 bases, with 12 bases of the junction left unmatched. Here the CDR3 DNA reads TGCGCCAGCAGCACCTGGACAGGTGACGTGGCAGATACGCAGTATTTT. It is translated as CASSTWTGDVADTQYF.

The rearrangement uses TRBV6-5 and TRBJ1-1; perhaps TRBD1 as D (6 bases). CDR3 length equals 11 residues. Germline CDR1 and CDR2: MNHEY and SVGAGI. The CDR3 DNA reads as TGTGCTACGACAGGGAACACTGAAGCTTTCTTT. Residues: CATTGNTEAFF.

The chain combines TRBV9 with TRBJ2-7; 10 bases line up with TRBD1. Germline CDR1 reads SGDLS; CDR2 reads YYNGEE. The CDR3 spans 13 residues. The V segment lost 0 bases and the J segment 6 bases; nucleotides outside the gene matches: 0. The chain's CDR3 is CASSVGTGGEQYF. DNA of the CDR3: TGTGCCAGCAGCGTAGGGACAGGGGGCGAGCAGTACTTC. The variable domain in full, with the rest retrieved from reference TRBV9 and TRBJ2-7, is DSGVTQTPKHLITATGQRVTLRCSPRSGDLSVYWYQQSLDQGLQFLIQYYNGEERAKGNILERFSAQQFPDLHSELNLSSLELGDSALYFCASSVGTGGEQYFGPGTRLTVT.

The CDR3 is CASSDPTGGIQPQHF. The CDR3 nucleotides are TGTGCCAGCAGTGATCCGACAGGGGGCATTCAGCCCCAGCATTTT. The chain combines TRBV2 with TRBJ1-5; 10 positions agree with TRBD1. V shed 3 bases, J shed 6 bases, and the junction held 5 bases outside the gene matches. This CDR3 has 15 amino acids. Germline V gene lookup returns CDR1 SNHLY and CDR2 FYNNEI.

This chain joins TRBV28 and TRBJ2-3, with 9 bases identical to TRBD2. The germline V gene has CDR1 MDHEN and CDR2 SYDVKM. Losses at the gene ends were 6 bases for V and 2 bases for J; bases not matched to a gene: 24. The CDR3 covers 21 residues. The CDR3 here is CASSTPPGTSPTLMDTDTQYF. The CDR3 region has the DNA TGTGCCAGCAGCACTCCACCCGGGACTAGCCCTACTTTGATGGACACAGATACGCAGTATTTT.

This clone has just one count. CDR3 sequence reads: CASSFPAGAYNEQFF. The CDR3 DNA reads TGTGCCAGCAGCTTCCCAGCGGGAGCGTACAATGAGCAGTTCTTC. The J gene is TRBJ2-1, the V gene TRBV7-9, with 8 bases matching TRBD2. CDR3 size: 15 residues. Germline CDR1 SEHNR, CDR2 FQNEAQ (reference sequence). J was trimmed by 4 bases and V by 3 bases; bases with no gene match: 5.

This sequence joins TRBV6-5 and TRBJ2-5; 7 bases match TRBD2. Looked up from germline, CDR1 is MNHEY and CDR2 is SVGAGI. The CDR3 has 15 amino acids. The V and J ends lost 0 bases and 2 bases, in that order; junction bases with no gene match: 3. Here the CDR3 DNA reads TGTGCCAGCAGTTACTCCAGCGGGGCACAAGAGACCCAGTACTTC. This gives the protein CASSYSSGAQETQYF.

The chain joins TRBV18 to TRBJ2-7; maybe TRBD1 (6 bases). The ends were cut back, 4 bases at V and 3 bases at J, with 13 bases in the middle. CDR3 size: 14 residues. Germline values: CDR1 KGHSH, CDR2 LQKENI. CDR3 amino acids: CASSLHRDNYEQYF. In DNA form, the CDR3 reads TGTGCCAGCTCACTGCACCGGGACAACTACGAGCAGTACTTC.

This chain uses TRBV9 with TRBJ1-2, with D maybe TRBD1 (5 bases). Germline CDR1 SGDLS, CDR2 YYNGEE. V lost 4 bases to trimming and J lost 4 bases, with 14 bases between them. This CDR3 has 14 amino acids. In nucleotides, the CDR3 is TGTGCCAGCAGCCCCCCCGGACAACTCTATGGCTACACCTTC. Amino acids: CASSPPGQLYGYTF.